This T cell receptor beta chain derives from a study of blood T cells in healthy people across ages. Study conclusions and caveats: The diversity estimates, figures obtained from one million T cells, were considered underestimates. Unsorted PBMCs prevented conclusive naive versus antigen-experienced comparison.

Next came a second PCR, run for about 6 to 12 cycles, which used a sample-barcoded 5' primer along with a J-beta primer mix. In TCRdb, the 5' RACE reads were re-called with MiXCR into one record per CDR3 protein. The sample has 700,000 to 850,000 distinct CDR3 sequences, less than 70% seen once. Each donor had 9 to 10 milliliters of peripheral blood drawn. This clonotype was found a few times. What it binds is unknown. Sequenced: blood. The receptor was derived from a man at least 80 years old in good health.

The CDR3 loop is CASSLGDNEQFF. CDR3 DNA sequence: TGTGCCAGCAGTTTAGGGGACAATGAGCAGTTCTTC. The rearrangement links TRBV12-3 or TRBV12-4 to TRBJ2-1; D remains ambiguous. Trimming pared 1 base from V and 5 bases from J, leaving 3 bases between. The CDR3 runs 12 residues.